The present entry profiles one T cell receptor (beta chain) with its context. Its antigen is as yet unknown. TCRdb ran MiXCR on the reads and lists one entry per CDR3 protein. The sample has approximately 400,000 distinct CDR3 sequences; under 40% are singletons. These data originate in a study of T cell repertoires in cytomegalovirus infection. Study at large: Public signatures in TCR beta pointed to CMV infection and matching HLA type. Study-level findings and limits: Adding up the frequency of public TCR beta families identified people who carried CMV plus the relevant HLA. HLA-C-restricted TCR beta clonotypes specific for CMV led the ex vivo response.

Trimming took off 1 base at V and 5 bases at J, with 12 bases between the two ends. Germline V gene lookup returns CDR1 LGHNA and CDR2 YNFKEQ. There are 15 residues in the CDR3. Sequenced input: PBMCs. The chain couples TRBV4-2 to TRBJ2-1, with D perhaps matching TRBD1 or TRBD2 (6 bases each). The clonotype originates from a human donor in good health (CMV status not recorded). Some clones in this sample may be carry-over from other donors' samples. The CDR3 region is CASSQGRGANNEQFF. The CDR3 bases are TGTGCCAGCAGCCAAGGTAGGGGGGCCAACAATGAGCAGTTCTTC.